This T cell receptor (beta chain) is drawn from a study of cytomegalovirus exposure and HLA in healthy donors. As regards this clone: Its target is not known.

PCR primers comprised 60 Vbeta and 13 Jbeta primers. The data were produced by immunoSEQ multiplex PCR, yet TCRdb's version contains in-frame clones alone and is incomplete. The sample includes about 90,000 clones, 70% to 85% of them seen just once. Overall study findings and caveats: The authors later linked a missense DCLRE1C variant to TCR beta V- and J-gene trimming. The study dropped some indistinguishable V segments, TRBV6-2 and TRBV6-3 among them. Judged likely to be a sequencing artifact was a cluster of highly shared sequence variants.

Per the germline V gene, CDR1 is MDHEN and CDR2 is SYDVKM. Trimming took 10 bases from V and 0 from J, leaving 13 bases between them. The CDR3 contains 14 residues. This TCR was recovered from a man younger than 45 in good health and CMV-seronegative. The chain has TRBV28 and TRBJ1-3; no definite D call. The material sequenced was PBMCs. For the CDR3, the DNA is TGTGCCATAAGGACTGACCTCTCTGGAAACACCATATATTTT. It encodes CAIRTDLSGNTIYF.